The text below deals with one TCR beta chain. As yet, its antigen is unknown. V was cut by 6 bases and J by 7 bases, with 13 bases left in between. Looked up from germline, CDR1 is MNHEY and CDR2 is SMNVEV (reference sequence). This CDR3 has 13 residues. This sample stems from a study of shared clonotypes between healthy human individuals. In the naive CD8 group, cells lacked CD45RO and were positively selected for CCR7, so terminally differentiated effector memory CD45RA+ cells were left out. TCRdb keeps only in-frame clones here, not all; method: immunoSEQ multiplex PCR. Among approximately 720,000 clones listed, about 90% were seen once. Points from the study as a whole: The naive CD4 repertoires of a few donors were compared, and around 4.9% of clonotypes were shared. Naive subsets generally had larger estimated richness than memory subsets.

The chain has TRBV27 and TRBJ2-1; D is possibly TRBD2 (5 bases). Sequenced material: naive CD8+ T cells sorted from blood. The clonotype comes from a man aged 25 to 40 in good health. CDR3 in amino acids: CASSPPPGNEQFF. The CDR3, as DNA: TGTGCCAGCAGCCCGCCCCCGGGGAATGAGCAGTTCTTC.